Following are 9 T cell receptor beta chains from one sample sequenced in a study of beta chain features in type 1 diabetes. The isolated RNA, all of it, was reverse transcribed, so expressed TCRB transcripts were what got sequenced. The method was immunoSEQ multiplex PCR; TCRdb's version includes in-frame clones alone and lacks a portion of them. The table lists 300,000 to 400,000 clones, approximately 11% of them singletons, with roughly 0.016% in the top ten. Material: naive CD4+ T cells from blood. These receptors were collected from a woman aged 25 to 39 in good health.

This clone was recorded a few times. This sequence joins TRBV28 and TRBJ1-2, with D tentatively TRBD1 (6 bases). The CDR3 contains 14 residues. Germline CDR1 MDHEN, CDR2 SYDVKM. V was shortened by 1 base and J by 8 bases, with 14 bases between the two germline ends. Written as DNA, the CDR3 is TGTGCCAGCAGTTTATCCATCAAGACAGGCGGCTACACCTTC. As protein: CASSLSIKTGGYTF.

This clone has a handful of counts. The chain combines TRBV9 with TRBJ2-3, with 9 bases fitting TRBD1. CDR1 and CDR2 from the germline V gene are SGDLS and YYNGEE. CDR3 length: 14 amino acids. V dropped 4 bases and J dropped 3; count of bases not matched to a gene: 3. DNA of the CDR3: TGTGCCAGCAGCCGCGACAGGGGGACAGATACGCAGTATTTT. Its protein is CASSRDRGTDTQYF.

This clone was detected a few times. The CDR3 here is CATGAQPTQYF. CDR3 nucleotide sequence: TGTGCCACTGGGGCCCAACCTACGCAGTATTTT. V gene TRBV28 combines with J gene TRBJ2-3, with D possibly TRBD1 on 5 matching bases. With 10 bases removed from V and 8 bases from J, the gap between germline ends came to 13 bases. The length of the CDR3 is 11 residues. Germline-derived CDR1 and CDR2 are MDHEN and SYDVKM.

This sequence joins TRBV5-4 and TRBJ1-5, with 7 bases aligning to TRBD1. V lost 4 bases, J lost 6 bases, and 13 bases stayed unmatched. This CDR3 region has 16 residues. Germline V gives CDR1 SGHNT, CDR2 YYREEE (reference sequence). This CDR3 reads CASSHSQGGFRQPQHF. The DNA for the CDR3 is TGTGCCAGCAGCCATTCCCAGGGGGGTTTCCGTCAGCCCCAGCATTTT.

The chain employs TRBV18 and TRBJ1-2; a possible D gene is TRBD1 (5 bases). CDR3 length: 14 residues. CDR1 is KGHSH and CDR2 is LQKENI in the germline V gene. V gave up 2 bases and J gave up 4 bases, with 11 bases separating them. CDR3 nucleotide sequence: TGTGCCAGCTCACCATTGCCCGGGGGCTATGGCTACACCTTC. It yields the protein CASSPLPGGYGYTF.

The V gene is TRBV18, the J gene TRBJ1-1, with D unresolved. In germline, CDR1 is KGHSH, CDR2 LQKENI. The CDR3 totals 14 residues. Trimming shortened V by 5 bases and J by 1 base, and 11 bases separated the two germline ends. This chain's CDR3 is CASSSSQSNTEAFF. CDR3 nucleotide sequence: TGTGCCAGCTCATCGTCACAATCGAACACTGAAGCTTTCTTT.

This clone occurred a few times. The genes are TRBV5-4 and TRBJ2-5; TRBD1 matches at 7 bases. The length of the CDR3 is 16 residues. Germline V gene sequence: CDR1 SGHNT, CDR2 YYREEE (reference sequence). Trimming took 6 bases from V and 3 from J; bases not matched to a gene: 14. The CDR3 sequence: CASTPTKGALEETQYF. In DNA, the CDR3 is TGTGCCAGCACTCCTACCAAGGGGGCGCTTGAAGAGACCCAGTACTTC.

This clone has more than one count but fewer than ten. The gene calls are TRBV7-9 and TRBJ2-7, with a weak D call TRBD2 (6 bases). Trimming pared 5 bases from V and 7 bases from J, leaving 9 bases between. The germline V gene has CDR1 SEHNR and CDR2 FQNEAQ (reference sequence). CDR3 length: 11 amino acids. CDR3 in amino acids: CASSHGGEQYF. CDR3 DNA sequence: TGTGCCAGCAGCCACGGAGGGGAGCAGTACTTC.

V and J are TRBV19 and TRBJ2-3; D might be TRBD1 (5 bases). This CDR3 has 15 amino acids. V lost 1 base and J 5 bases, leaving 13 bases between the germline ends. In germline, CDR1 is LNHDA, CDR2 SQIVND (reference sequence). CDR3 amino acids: CASSIVAGKGDTQYF. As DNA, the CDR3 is TGTGCCAGTAGTATAGTGGCAGGGAAGGGAGATACGCAGTATTTT.